A single sample is the source of the 25 T cell receptor beta chains below, sequenced in a study of cytomegalovirus exposure and HLA in healthy donors. A multiplex PCR was run with 60 Vbeta primers and 13 Jbeta primers. Method: immunoSEQ multiplex PCR; TCRdb's copy keeps in-frame clones and lacks some. The sample is made up of some 110,000 clones, and the top ten hold roughly 2.5% of it. Source material: PBMCs. Every receptor here comes from a man younger than 45 in good health and CMV-seronegative.

The CDR3 spells CASSSPPAGEQPQHF. CDR3 DNA sequence: TGTGCCAGCAGTTCCCCTCCGGCCGGAGAGCAGCCCCAGCATTTT. The V and J genes are TRBV28 and TRBJ1-5; D not resolved. In germline, CDR1 is MDHEN, CDR2 SYDVKM. Trimming removed 4 bases at V and 7 bases at J, with 17 bases between. The CDR3 length is 15 residues.

The chain is built from TRBV27 and TRBJ1-4, with 7 positions matching TRBD1. The V gene end was trimmed by 4 bases and the J gene end by 7 bases; junction bases not matched to a gene: 0. This CDR3 spans 12 amino acids. Per germline, CDR1 MNHEY and CDR2 SMNVEV (reference sequence). The CDR3 sequence: CASSYRGEKLFF. The CDR3 DNA sequence: TGTGCCAGCAGTTACAGGGGTGAAAAACTGTTTTTT.

This chain connects TRBV21-1 to TRBJ2-1; the tabulated D call, TRBD2, remains unverified against the DNA. TRBV21-1 is termed a pseudogene. The CDR3 sequence is 19 residues long. The CDR3 bases are TGTGCCAGCAGCTTACGGACTAGCGGGAGGGTCCTATTCTACAATGAGCAGTTCTTC. This encodes CASSLRTSGRVLFYNEQFF.

The V gene is TRBV4-1, the J gene TRBJ1-1; D may be TRBD1 (6 bases). The germline V gene has CDR1 MGHRA and CDR2 YSYEKL. The CDR3 has 15 amino acids. The germline V and J ends were trimmed by 3 bases and 5 bases, with 16 bases remaining between them. The CDR3 loop is CASSHEGGEMTEAFF. CDR3 in DNA: TGCGCCAGCAGCCACGAAGGGGGGGAAATGACTGAAGCTTTCTTT.

The J gene is TRBJ2-2, the V gene TRBV29-1; D unclear. This CDR3 contains 14 residues. Trimming left V 7 bases short and J 5 bases short, with 17 bases between. Germline CDR1 is SQVTM and CDR2 is ANQGSEA. The CDR3 nucleotides are TGCAGCGCCTTGTCCGGGTTTGCGACCGGGGAGCTGTTTTTT. Its protein is CSALSGFATGELFF.

The V gene is TRBV7-9, the J gene TRBJ1-2; 7 bases fit TRBD1. CDR3 length: 14 residues. V was pared by 2 bases and J by 3 bases, with 3 bases of the junction left unmatched. Germline V gene data show CDR1 as SEHNR and CDR2 as FQNEAQ (reference sequence). The CDR3 coding sequence is TGTGCCAGCAGCTTAAACCAGGGGGACTATGGCTACACCTTC. Protein sequence: CASSLNQGDYGYTF.

The chain joins TRBV5-4 to TRBJ2-5; 8 nucleotides align to TRBD1. Germline CDR1 reads SGHNT; CDR2 reads YYREEE (reference sequence). This CDR3 contains 15 residues. The V and J ends lost 4 bases and 2 bases, in that order; junction bases with no gene match: 7. CDR3: CASSLTGGKQETQYF. CDR3 sequence (DNA): TGTGCCAGCAGCCTAACAGGGGGAAAACAAGAGACCCAGTACTTC.

The chain is built from TRBV4-2 and TRBJ2-7; 8 bases are shared with TRBD2. This CDR3 is built from 15 residues. Germline trimming cut 0 bases from V and 2 bases from J; bases unmatched to any gene: 3. The V gene's germline CDR1 is LGHNA and CDR2 YNFKEQ. The CDR3 DNA is TGTGCCAGCAGCCAAGAACTAGCGGTTACCTACGAGCAGTACTTC. Translation gives CASSQELAVTYEQYF.

The chain has TRBV19 and TRBJ1-1, with D perhaps matching TRBD1 (6 bases). This CDR3 comprises 13 residues. The V and J ends lost 7 bases and 10 bases respectively, with 19 bases between them. Germline-derived CDR1 and CDR2 are LNHDA and SQIVND (reference sequence). The CDR3: CASTKGGRGIAFF. In DNA, the CDR3 is TGTGCCAGTACCAAAGGGGGACGGGGAATAGCTTTCTTT.

The chain links TRBV6-5 to TRBJ1-5; 9 nucleotides match TRBD1. CDR3 length: 14 residues. The germline gives CDR1 MNHEY, CDR2 SVGAGI. Germline trimming cut 8 bases from V and 9 bases from J; bases unmatched to any gene: 11. The CDR3 spells CASGEGQGLLPQHF. The DNA of the CDR3 is TGTGCCAGCGGTGAGGGACAGGGCTTATTGCCCCAGCATTTT.

The gene calls are TRBV28 and TRBJ1-2; the D is unclear. The germline V gene encodes CDR1 MDHEN and CDR2 SYDVKM. CDR3 length: 14 residues. Trimming took off 2 bases at V and 3 bases at J, with 10 bases between the two ends. CDR3 region: CASSLTGSDYGYTF. The CDR3 DNA sequence: TGTGCCAGCAGTTTAACCGGGAGCGACTATGGCTACACCTTC.

The gene calls are TRBV7-9 and TRBJ2-7, with a tentative D call TRBD2 (6 bases). The CDR3 is 14 amino acids. V was clipped by 5 bases and J by 6 bases, with 17 bases between them. Germline CDR1 SEHNR, CDR2 FQNEAQ (reference sequence). CDR3: CASSRSGTLGEQYF. CDR3 DNA sequence: TGTGCCAGCAGCAGGTCCGGGACTTTGGGCGAGCAGTACTTC.

The gene calls are TRBV5-1 and TRBJ1-1; the match to TRBD1 covers 7 bases. CDR3 size: 16 residues. The V segment lost 2 bases and the J segment 0 bases; nucleotides outside the gene matches: 7. The V gene's germline CDR1 is SGHRS and CDR2 YFSETQ. Here the CDR3 DNA reads TGCGCCAGCAGCTTCGTTACCGGGACAGTGAACACTGAAGCTTTCTTT. Residues: CASSFVTGTVNTEAFF. The full variable domain, its missing parts supplied by reference TRBV5-1 and TRBJ1-1, is KAGVTQTPRYLIKTRGQQVTLSCSPISGHRSVSWYQQTPGQGLQFLFEYFSETQRNKGNFPGRFSGRQFSNSRSEMNVSTLELGDSALYLCASSFVTGTVNTEAFFGQGTRLTVV.

The V gene is TRBV4-1, the J gene TRBJ2-1; 11 bases fit TRBD2. Germline CDR1 MGHRA, CDR2 YSYEKL. The CDR3 spans 16 residues. Trimming removed 3 bases from V and 2 bases from J; junction bases left unmatched: 3. The CDR3 protein is CASSHGLAGTYNEQFF. In nucleotides, the CDR3 is TGCGCCAGCAGCCACGGACTAGCGGGCACCTACAATGAGCAGTTCTTC.

The chain recombines TRBV19 with TRBJ1-5; D remains unclear. CDR1 and CDR2 from the germline V gene are LNHDA and SQIVND (reference sequence). CDR3 length equals 12 residues. V was shortened by 7 bases and J by 3 bases, with 7 bases between the two germline ends. The CDR3 reads CASTVNNQPQHF. DNA of the CDR3: TGTGCCAGTACAGTAAACAATCAGCCCCAGCATTTT.

The rearrangement uses TRBV5-8 and TRBJ1-2; TRBD1 is a possible D gene (6 bases). CDR1 and CDR2 (germline): SGHTS, YDEGEE. V was shortened by 1 base and J by 2 bases, with 9 bases between the two germline ends. The CDR3 has 14 amino acids. Here the CDR3 reads CASSLRQENYGYTF. The CDR3 nucleotides read TGTGCCAGCAGCTTGAGACAGGAGAACTATGGCTACACCTTC.

The genes are TRBV19 and TRBJ1-1; 8 bases align to TRBD1. Germline V gene lookup returns CDR1 LNHDA and CDR2 SQIVND (reference sequence). V trimming: 7 bases; J trimming: 4 bases; junction bases outside the gene matches: 11. The CDR3 sequence is 15 residues long. The chain's CDR3 is CASKDTSTGGTEAFF. The DNA for the CDR3 is TGTGCCAGTAAGGACACCTCAACAGGGGGCACTGAAGCTTTCTTT.

The chain carries TRBV25-1 and TRBJ2-2, with 7 bases that match TRBD1. Germline V gene lookup returns CDR1 MGHDK and CDR2 SYGVNS. The CDR3 covers 15 residues. J was trimmed by 4 bases and V by 4 bases; bases with no gene match: 6. CDR3 protein: CASSGPDRSTGELFF. In nucleotides, the CDR3 is TGTGCCAGCAGTGGACCGGACAGGAGCACCGGGGAGCTGTTTTTT.

The chain combines TRBV27 with TRBJ1-4, with 10 positions matching TRBD1. V trimming: 4 bases; J trimming: 12 bases; junction bases outside the gene matches: 11. This CDR3 is built from 15 residues. Germline loops: CDR1 MNHEY, CDR2 SMNVEV (reference sequence). This CDR3 reads CASSSPGQGEWQLFF. Written as DNA, the CDR3 is TGTGCCAGCAGTTCCCCTGGACAGGGGGAATGGCAACTGTTTTTT.

This chain links TRBV5-1 with TRBJ2-7, with TRBD2 as a possible D gene (5 bases). The CDR3 has 15 residues. The ends were cut back, 4 bases at V and 2 bases at J, with 16 bases in the middle. Germline assignment: CDR1 SGHRS and CDR2 YFSETQ. CDR3 coding DNA: TGCGCCAGCAGCACCGAAAGAGGACTCACCTACGAGCAGTACTTC. This encodes CASSTERGLTYEQYF.

The DNA for the CDR3 is TGTGCCAGCAGACAGGGCCCGGGGGGCTACACCTTC. As protein: CASRQGPGGYTF. The chain recombines TRBV7-2 with TRBJ1-2; the D gene is possibly TRBD1 (6 bases). Per germline, CDR1 SGHTA and CDR2 FQGNSA. V lost 6 bases and J 8 bases, leaving 13 bases between the germline ends. The CDR3 length is 12 residues.

CDR3 in amino acids: CASSPSGRPQYEQYF. CDR3 sequence (DNA): TGTGCCAGCAGTCCCAGCGGGAGGCCACAATACGAGCAGTACTTC. J is TRBJ2-7 and V is TRBV28; 9 bases match TRBD2. The CDR3 loop spans 15 amino acids. CDR1 is MDHEN, CDR2 SYDVKM, per germline. Trimming took 5 bases from V and 4 from J; bases not matched to a gene: 9.

The chain couples TRBV4-2 to TRBJ2-5, with 9 bases that match TRBD2. This CDR3 is 17 amino acids long. Per the germline V gene, CDR1 is LGHNA and CDR2 is YNFKEQ. After removal of 1 base from V and 1 base from J, the junction contained 7 bases not matched to a gene. CDR3 DNA: TGTGCCAGCAGCCAAGGGGGGGATAGCGGGGGCCAAGAGACCCAGTACTTC. Amino acids: CASSQGGDSGGQETQYF.

The chain couples TRBV6-6 to TRBJ2-1; 11 bases align to TRBD1. Germline V lookup: CDR1 MNHNY, CDR2 SVGAGI (reference sequence). The J segment lost 8 bases and the V segment lost 5 bases, leaving 5 bases of the junction unmatched. This CDR3 contains 14 residues. CDR3 loop: CASSPSDRGHEQFF. In nucleotides, the CDR3 is TGTGCCAGCAGTCCCTCGGACAGGGGGCATGAGCAGTTCTTC.

The rearrangement links TRBV6-6 to TRBJ1-1; possible D gene TRBD1, 5 bases. Deletions cut 7 bases from V and 6 bases from J, with 15 bases between. Germline loops: CDR1 MNHNY, CDR2 SVGAGI (reference sequence). The CDR3 runs 13 residues. CDR3 sequence reads: CASTEGTFSEAFF. In DNA, the CDR3 is TGTGCCAGCACCGAGGGGACTTTTTCTGAAGCTTTCTTT.